This T cell receptor (beta chain) was profiled in a study of draining lymph node invasion in breast cancer (dated by TCRdb to the early 2020s). Study-level background: Metastasis in lymph nodes was diagnosed using histology and cytokeratin immunohistochemistry and was confirmed with EpCAM/CD45 flow cytometry. Across breast cancer tissues, a separate targeted assay used bulk TCR-beta CDR3 sequencing to compare sorted memory regulatory T cells with memory conventional CD4 T cells. Each patient contributed matched non-invaded and tumor-invaded tumor-draining lymph nodes plus the primary tumor, profiled for both Treg and Tconv subsets. The separate targeted TCR sequencing included lymph nodes from five patients, and primary tumors were also sequenced for most of those five patients. The full study reports these points: In the targeted TCR-seq data, Tregs appeared to be more clonally expanded than Tconvs in all tissues, and lower diversity was found for both subsets in tumor than in lymph nodes. TCRs shared between the Treg and Tconv subsets were viewed as suggestive of, but not proof of, a common clonal origin. The tumor top-100 clone tracking analysis was possible in only a couple of patients. In each tissue, about 14-22% of Treg TCRs were also present in Tconvs, a finding interpreted as suggesting peripheral induction of Tregs. Some of the top 100 tumor clones were detected in invaded and non-invaded nodes, and this detection was taken to suggest recirculation between tumor and draining nodes. The data could not determine whether Treg conversion took place in a particular organ or whether converted Tregs recirculated between nodes and tumor.

Of note for this clonotype: Its antigen is unknown. There are no base qualities to consult, and no much larger clone falls within one base.

CD4+ CD45RA- CD25- cells were sorted as memory conventional CD4 T cells. Tumor-draining lymph nodes were classified as non-invaded or invaded according to absence or presence of metastatic tumor cells. Before staining and sorting, a Miltenyi Pan T Cell isolation kit was used to pre-enrich the T cells. Immunohistochemistry for estrogen receptor, progesterone receptor, HER2 and Ki-67 was used to characterize the primary tumors. Fresh surgical tissue was processed within a few hours after surgery by being cut into small fragments. Tissue fragments were enzymatically digested with Liberase TL plus DNase for under 25 minutes and were then filtered through a 40-micrometer strainer. After DAPI live/dead staining, cells were sorted on a BD FACS Aria II at roughly 98-99% purity. Sorted cells were lysed in TCL buffer, and RNA was purified using a Norgen Single Cell RNA purification kit that included DNase treatment.

Preparation of the library involved bulk RNA-seq. TCRdb shows the sequencer as Illumina HiSeq 2500. The original methods were these. For the separate targeted TCR-seq dataset, CDR3 sequences were extracted and quantified from raw reads using MiXCR version 2.1.5 with default parameters. Each TCR-beta clone in the separate targeted TCR-seq dataset was defined by the V gene, J gene and CDR3 sequence taken together. In the separate targeted TCR-seq dataset, clones with fewer than three counts were removed, then only the 90% most strongly expressed clones per sample were retained. For each tissue in the separate targeted TCR-seq dataset, Treg-Tconv overlap was calculated by dividing the number of shared clones by the total number of Treg clones and multiplying by 100. TCRdb's own reprocessing of the public reads used fastp at Q25 and MiXCR and kept productive beta chains. Entries are consolidated by CDR3 protein sequence, retaining the most common genes and DNA. TCRdb's processing, not the study's, gives the V and J calls here. For this sample the table gives almost 2,500 distinct CDR3 sequences, of which around 84% were detected only once. In total, the top ten clones hold around 1.5% of the sample.

V is reduced by 3 bases and J by 1 base, leaving a spacing of 13 bases between them. From the cysteine through the phenylalanine, the CDR3 covers 15 amino acids. Just CDR3 DNA is preserved here, 45 bases in frame from base 1. CDR1 and CDR2 are drawn from the germline V gene: SGDLS, YYNGEE. The TCR was taken from a female donor with luminal breast cancer. Sequencing was carried out using sorted memory CD4+ effector T cells from a lymph node. Interpreted using the paper, the cell subset or site label stands for: CD45RA-negative sorted CD4+ T cells (memory Tconv or effector/memory Treg). The receptor chain draws on TRBV9 and TRBJ1-1, with the D gene too uncertain to name. Here the CDR3 is given as CASSEEGRTNTEAFF. In nucleotides, the sequence is TGTGCCAGCAGCGAGGAAGGCAGGACGAACACTGAAGCTTTCTTT.